Described below is a single TCR beta chain sequence and its context. There is no known antigen for this receptor. It has no much larger one-base neighbor in the sample; base qualities were not kept. These data originate in a study of cytomegalovirus exposure and HLA in healthy donors (dated by TCRdb to 2016 to 2017). With regard to the full study: A later analysis indicated that the 110 or so validation repertoires were generated on the platform also employed for the 700 or so repertoires of the first cohort. To predict cytomegalovirus infection status, the study combined high-throughput TCR immunosequencing, statistical association of individual TCRs with disease status, and machine learning. The aim of the study was to test whether cataloging public T cell receptors could identify signatures of past pathogen exposure. A separate validation cohort of 100 to 150 different subjects was used in addition to the 666-subject first cohort.

What the authors observed across the whole study: According to the authors, the approach could potentially be generalized to other disease states and immunological phenotypes. All 120 or so repertoires were used to score co-occurrence in the validation cohort in a later analysis, because that analysis had no HLA typing for the cohort. Across donors, most TCR sequences were observed very rarely, whereas some public TCRs were present in many individuals. The classifier was reported to diagnose cytomegalovirus status with high specificity and sensitivity in both the original cohort and the validation cohort. The study gave a list of under 200 TCR beta chains associated with cytomegalovirus. In vitro tests confirmed that three of the cytomegalovirus-associated TCR beta chains recognize cytomegalovirus antigens. In a later analysis, TCRs clustered in the first cohort were found to also tend to co-occur in the roughly 120 validation repertoires, with 94% of cluster scores above 0.

Libraries were constructed by the immunoSEQ multiplex PCR assay. From the authors' description of their analysis: To diagnose cytomegalovirus status from the catalog of TCR beta chain sequences, a statistical classification framework was built. TCRdb's version of the immuneACCESS table is confined to in-frame rearrangements and falls short of the full clone set. An unresolved V gene accounts for under half of the shortfall where checked; the remainder is of unknown origin. Clone size and the V and J calls come from that table; the DNA yielded D and trimming. For this sample there are roughly 68,000 clones; over 95% appear just once. Of the sample, 2% to 2.5% falls within the top ten clones. The donors were included in the validation cohort of over a hundred subjects, a group kept apart from the roughly 730-subject first cohort. Taken from cysteine to phenylalanine, the CDR3 has 14 residues. The retained sequence is limited to the CDR3, 42 bases, with the frame set at the first base. Trimming costs V 1 base and J 8 bases, and their ends lie 14 bases apart. The germline V gene specifies MNHEY as CDR1 and SVGAGI as CDR2.

Source material: PBMCs. This receptor chain uses TRBV6-5 and TRBJ1-2, with TRBD1 as a weak D call on 5 bases. This receptor was taken from a man aged 18-30 years in good health and CMV-seronegative. The bases read TGTGCCAGCAGTTACTTGATAGGGGCGGAAGGCTACACCTTC. Its amino acids are CASSYLIGAEGYTF.